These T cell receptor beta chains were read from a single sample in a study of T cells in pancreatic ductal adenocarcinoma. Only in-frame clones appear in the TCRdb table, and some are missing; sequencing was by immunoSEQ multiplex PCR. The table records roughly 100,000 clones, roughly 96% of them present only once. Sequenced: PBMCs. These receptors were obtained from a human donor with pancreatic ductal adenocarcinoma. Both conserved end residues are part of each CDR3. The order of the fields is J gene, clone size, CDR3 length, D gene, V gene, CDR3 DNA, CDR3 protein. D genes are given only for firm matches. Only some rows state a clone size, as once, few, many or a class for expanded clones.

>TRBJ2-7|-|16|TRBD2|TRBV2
TGTGCCAGCTTATCCAAAACTAGCGGGACCCCTTACGAGCAGTACTTC
CASLSKTSGTPYEQYF
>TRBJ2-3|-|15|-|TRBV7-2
TGTGCCAGCAGCTTTCAAGGGGGATTCACAGATACGCAGTATTTT
CASSFQGGFTDTQYF
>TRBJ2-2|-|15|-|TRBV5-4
TGTGCCAGCAGCCCCGTGACCGAGGGCACCGGGGAGCTGTTTTTT
CASSPVTEGTGELFF
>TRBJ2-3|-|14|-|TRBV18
TGTGCCAGCTCACCAGGGGGCGTAGCAGATACGCAGTATTTT
CASSPGGVADTQYF
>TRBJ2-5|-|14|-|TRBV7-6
TGTGCCAGCAGCCTGCACGGGGTCCAAGAGACCCAGTACTTC
CASSLHGVQETQYF
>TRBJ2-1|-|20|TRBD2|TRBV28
TGTGCCAGCAGTTTAATACGCCTACGGGGACTAGCGGGAGGGCATGATGAGCAGTTCTTC
CASSLIRLRGLAGGHDEQFF
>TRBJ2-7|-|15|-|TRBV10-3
TGTGCCATCAGTGAGTCGCCCGGGATCCCCTACGAGCAGTACTTC
CAISESPGIPYEQYF
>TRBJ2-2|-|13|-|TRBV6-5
TGTGCCAGCAGTTACGACAGTCACGGGGAGCTGTTTTTT
CASSYDSHGELFF
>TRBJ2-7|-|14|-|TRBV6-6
TGTGCCAGCAGTTACTCCGTGGACTATTACGAGCAGTACTTC
CASSYSVDYYEQYF
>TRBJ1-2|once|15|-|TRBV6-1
TGTGCCAGCAGTTTTAATACGGAGGGTTTCTATGGCTACACCTTC
CASSFNTEGFYGYTF
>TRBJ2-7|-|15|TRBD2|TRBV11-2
TGTGCCAGCAGCTTAGGGGGCGGGAGCACCTACGAGCAGTACTTC
CASSLGGGSTYEQYF
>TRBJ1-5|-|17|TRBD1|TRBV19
TGTGCCAGTAGCGGCGGGACAGGGCGGATAGGGAATCAGCCCCAGCATTTT
CASSGGTGRIGNQPQHF
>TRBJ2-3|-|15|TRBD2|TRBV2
TGTGCCAGCAGTGGACTAGCGGGCCGCACAGATACGCAGTATTTT
CASSGLAGRTDTQYF
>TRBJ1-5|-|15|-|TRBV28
TGTGCCAGCAGAACGGACACAGGGAGCAATCAGCCCCAGCATTTT
CASRTDTGSNQPQHF
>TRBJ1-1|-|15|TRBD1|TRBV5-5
TGTGCCAGCAGCAAAACCGGGACAGTGAACACTGAAGCTTTCTTT
CASSKTGTVNTEAFF
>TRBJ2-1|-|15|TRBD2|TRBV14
TGTGCCAGCAGCCAAGGGACTAGCTCCTACAATGAGCAGTTCTTC
CASSQGTSSYNEQFF
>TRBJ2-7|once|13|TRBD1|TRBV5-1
TGCGCCAGCGGGACAGGGGGCTCCTACGAGCAGTACTTC
CASGTGGSYEQYF
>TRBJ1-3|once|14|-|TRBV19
TGTGCCAGTAGCGACAGCGACTCTGGAAACACCATATATTTT
CASSDSDSGNTIYF
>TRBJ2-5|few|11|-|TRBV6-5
TGTGCCAGCAGTTCCGGTGGGACCCAGTACTTC
CASSSGGTQYF
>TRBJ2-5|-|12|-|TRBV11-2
TGTGCCAGCAGCTTAGGTACTGAGACCCAGTACTTC
CASSLGTETQYF
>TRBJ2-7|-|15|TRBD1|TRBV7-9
TGTGCCAGCAGCCGGACAGGGGTCCTTGGCTACGAGCAGTACTTC
CASSRTGVLGYEQYF
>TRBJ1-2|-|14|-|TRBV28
TGTGCCAGCACCCCCGTAGACACCAACTATGGCTACACCTTC
CASTPVDTNYGYTF
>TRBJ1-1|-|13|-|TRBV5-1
TGCGCCAGCAGCCTACTAGGAGACACTGAAGCTTTCTTT
CASSLLGDTEAFF
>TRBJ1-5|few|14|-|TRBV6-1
TGTGCCAGCAGCTCCAGGGGAGGGGATCAGCCCCAGCATTTT
CASSSRGGDQPQHF
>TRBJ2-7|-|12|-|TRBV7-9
TGTGCCAGCAGCTTAGAGCTAGAGGAGCAGTACTTC
CASSLELEEQYF
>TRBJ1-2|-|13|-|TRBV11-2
TGTGCCAGCAGCCCGACCGGACTTTATGGCTACACCTTC
CASSPTGLYGYTF
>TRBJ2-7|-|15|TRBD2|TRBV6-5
TGTGCCAGCAGTCACACTAGCGGTAGCTCCTACGAGCAGTACTTC
CASSHTSGSSYEQYF
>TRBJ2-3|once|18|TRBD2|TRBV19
TGTGCCAGTAGCCCGGGACTAGCGGGAGGGACATACACAGATACGCAGTATTTT
CASSPGLAGGTYTDTQYF
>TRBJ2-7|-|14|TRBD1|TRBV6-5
TGTGCCAGCAGTGGGACAGGTGGGTCCTACGAGCAGTACTTC
CASSGTGGSYEQYF
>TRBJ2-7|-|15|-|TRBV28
TGTGCCAGCAGTCCCTTTCCCAGGGGGAGGTACGAGCAGTACTTC
CASSPFPRGRYEQYF
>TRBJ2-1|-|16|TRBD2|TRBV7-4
TGTGCCAGCAGCCTTAGCGGGAGCAAATCCTACAATGAGCAGTTCTTC
CASSLSGSKSYNEQFF
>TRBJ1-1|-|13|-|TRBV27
TGTGCCAGCAGTTTATCTTTCCTCGCTGAAGCTTTCTTT
CASSLSFLAEAFF
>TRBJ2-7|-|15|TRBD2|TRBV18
TGTGCCAGCTCACCAGCAGCGGGAGGCTCCTACGAGCAGTACTTC
CASSPAAGGSYEQYF